Listed here is a single T cell receptor (beta chain). Germline V gene data show CDR1 as LNHNV and CDR2 as YYDKDF (reference sequence). CDR3 size: 17 residues. Trimming took off 6 bases at V and 0 bases at J, with 18 bases between the two ends. This sample is part of a study of blood T cell repertoires in COVID-19. The protocol was immunoSEQ multiplex PCR, while the TCRdb copy is restricted to in-frame clones and leaves out a portion. The sample carries 88,000 or so clones, around 89% recorded once. Participants spanned ages about 18 to 89 years and resided in 20 to 25 US areas. J is TRBJ2-1 and V is TRBV15; D might be TRBD2 (5 bases). The TCR sequence derives from a woman aged 45-60 years with acute COVID-19. The sample was PBMCs or T cells enriched from blood (not recorded which). Written as DNA, the CDR3 is TGTGCCACCAGATCGCTGGAAGGACTCAGCTCCTACAATGAGCAGTTCTTC. This encodes CATRSLEGLSSYNEQFF. Together with reference TRBV15 and TRBJ2-1, the CDR3 gives the full variable domain: DAMVIQNPRYQVTQFGKPVTLSCSQTLNHNVMYWYQQKSSQAPKLLFHYYDKDFNNEADTPDNFQSRRPNTSFCFLDIRSPGLGDTAMYLCATRSLEGLSSYNEQFFGPGTRLTVL.